Each of the 11 T cell receptor beta chains below was sequenced from the same sample in a study of cytomegalovirus exposure and HLA in healthy donors. 60 Vbeta and 13 Jbeta primers were used in PCR. Data came from immunoSEQ multiplex PCR; TCRdb stores just in-frame clones and leaves some out. The data show 160,000 or so clones, 70% to 85% seen once. Sequencing was done on a sample of PBMCs. These receptors came from a woman between 40 and 55 years old in good health and CMV-seronegative.

The gene calls are TRBV30 and TRBJ2-5; D unclear. The J call may be wrong; the DNA end is better matched by TRBJ2-7. This CDR3 region has 11 residues. CDR1 GTSNPN and CDR2 SVGIG come from the germline V gene (reference sequence). CDR3 sequence: CAWSETYEQYF. DNA of the CDR3: TGTGCCTGGAGTGAAACCTACGAGCAGTACTTC.

The CDR3 DNA sequence: TGTGCCAGAAGCTCATACAGGGGGCTTACTGAAGCTTTCTTT. Amino acid sequence: CARSSYRGLTEAFF. The chain has TRBV5-3 and TRBJ1-1; 9 bases match TRBD1. TRBV5-3 is reported as an ORF; its role is uncertain. The CDR3 has 14 residues. V dropped 3 bases and J dropped 5; count of bases not matched to a gene: 5.

This clone was detected once. The genes are TRBV7-2 and TRBJ1-6; maybe TRBD1 (5 bases). The CDR3 length is 15 residues. Germline CDR1 is SGHTA and CDR2 is FQGNSA. Deletions cut 8 bases from V and 0 bases from J, with 11 bases between. CDR3 coding DNA: TGTGCCAGCTCCGGACAAATCTCCTATAATTCACCCCTCCACTTT. Residues: CASSGQISYNSPLHF.

This clone was detected once. The chain has TRBV28 and TRBJ2-7; no firm D call. Between the trimmed V and J ends, which lost 1 base and 9 bases, there was a span of 13 bases. CDR1 is MDHEN, CDR2 SYDVKM, per germline. This CDR3 has 13 amino acids. The CDR3 bases are TGTGCCAGCAGTTTATACCGCCTTCCAGGGCAGTACTTC. Translated, it gives CASSLYRLPGQYF. Using reference TRBV28 and TRBJ2-7 for the parts outside the CDR3, the full variable domain is DVKVTQSSRYLVKRTGEKVFLECVQDMDHENMFWYRQDPGLGLRLIYFSYDVKMKEKGDIPEGYSVSREKKERFSLILESASTNQTSMYLCASSLYRLPGQYFGPGTRLTVT.

This sequence joins TRBV7-9 and TRBJ1-2; the D gene is possibly TRBD1 (6 bases). V was cut by 4 bases and J by 4 bases, with 13 bases left in between. In germline, CDR1 is SEHNR, CDR2 FQNEAQ (reference sequence). The CDR3 sequence is 14 residues long. The DNA of the CDR3 is TGTGCCAGCAGCTCCGACAGGAGTGGCTATGGCTACACCTTC. Protein product: CASSSDRSGYGYTF.

The chain combines TRBV4-2 with TRBJ2-7; 11 bases map to TRBD2. J was trimmed by 2 bases and V by 4 bases; bases with no gene match: 4. The length of the CDR3 is 15 residues. Germline-derived CDR1 and CDR2 are LGHNA and YNFKEQ. The CDR3 DNA sequence: TGTGCCAGCAGCCTAGGGACTAGCGGTACCTACGAGCAGTACTTC. The encoded protein is CASSLGTSGTYEQYF.

The chain combines TRBV30 with TRBJ1-1; D unclear. The CDR3 is 15 residues long. Germline values: CDR1 GTSNPN, CDR2 SVGIG (reference sequence). The V end was cut by 4 bases, the J end by 11 bases, with 26 bases between. The CDR3 DNA follows: TGTGCCTGGACAAGAGTCAGAGAGAACCAGGCGAACGCTTTCTTT. Amino acids: CAWTRVRENQANAFF.

The chain links TRBV28 to TRBJ1-1; D perhaps matches TRBD1 (5 bases). The germline gives CDR1 MDHEN, CDR2 SYDVKM. The CDR3 totals 13 residues. Trimming left V 6 bases short and J 3 bases short, with 11 bases between. In nucleotides, the CDR3 is TGTGCCAGCAGCTTTGACAGATACACTGAAGCTTTCTTT. Its translation is CASSFDRYTEAFF.

The gene calls are TRBV6-4 and TRBJ1-6; D ambiguous. V dropped 3 bases and J dropped 0 bases, with 15 bases sitting between them. Germline V gene data show CDR1 as MRHNA and CDR2 as SNTAGT. This CDR3 contains 18 residues. The CDR3 loop reads CASSEPLPHSSYNSPLHF. As DNA, the CDR3 is TGTGCCAGCAGTGAGCCCTTGCCCCACAGCTCCTATAATTCACCCCTCCACTTT.

The chain couples TRBV5-1 to TRBJ2-2; TRBD2 aligns across 11 bases. Germline values: CDR1 SGHRS, CDR2 YFSETQ. The trim removed 3 bases at V and 7 bases at J, leaving 8 bases unmatched. There are 16 residues in the CDR3. CDR3 DNA sequence: TGCGCCAGCAGCTCCCCTTTTGGGACTAGCGGCGGGGAGCTGTTTTTT. It codes for CASSSPFGTSGGELFF.

This clone was recorded a few times. The rearrangement links TRBV4-3 to TRBJ2-1, with 7 nucleotides matching TRBD1. The CDR3 is 13 residues long. Germline assignment: CDR1 LGHNA and CDR2 YSLEER. V lost 1 base and J lost 9; bases outside the gene matches: 3. The CDR3 region is CASSQGQGAEQFF. For the CDR3, the DNA is TGCGCCAGCAGCCAAGGACAGGGTGCTGAGCAGTTCTTC.